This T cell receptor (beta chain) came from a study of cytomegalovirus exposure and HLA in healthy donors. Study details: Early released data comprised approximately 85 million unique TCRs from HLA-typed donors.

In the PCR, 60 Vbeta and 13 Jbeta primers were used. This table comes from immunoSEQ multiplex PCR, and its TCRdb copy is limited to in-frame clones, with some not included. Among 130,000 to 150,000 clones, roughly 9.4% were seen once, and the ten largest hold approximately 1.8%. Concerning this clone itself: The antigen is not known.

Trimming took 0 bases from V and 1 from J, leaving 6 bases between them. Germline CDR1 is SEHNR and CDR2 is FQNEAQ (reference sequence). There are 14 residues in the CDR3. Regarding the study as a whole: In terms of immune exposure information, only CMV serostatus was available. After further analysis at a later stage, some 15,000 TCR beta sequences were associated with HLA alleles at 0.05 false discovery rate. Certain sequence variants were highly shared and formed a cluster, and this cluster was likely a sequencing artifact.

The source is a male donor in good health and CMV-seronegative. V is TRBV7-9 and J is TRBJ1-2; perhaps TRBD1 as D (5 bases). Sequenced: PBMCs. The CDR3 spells CASSLARVNYGYTF. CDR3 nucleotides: TGTGCCAGCAGCTTAGCCAGGGTTAACTATGGCTACACCTTC.